The 12 T cell receptor beta chains given below trace back to one sample, sequenced in a study of blood T cells in healthy people across ages. A second about 7 to 11 cycle PCR used barcoded and J-beta primers. TCRdb fed the 5' RACE reads into MiXCR, producing one record per CDR3 protein. The sample lists about 1.6 million distinct CDR3 sequences, almost 35% occurring once. The specimen was blood. These receptors originate from a woman aged 25 to 45 in good health.

This clonotype has only one observation. The CDR3: CSASSGSLETQYF. Written as DNA, the CDR3 is TGCAGTGCCAGTAGCGGGAGCCTGGAGACCCAGTACTTC. The chain recombines TRBV20-1 with TRBJ2-5, with 9 positions matching TRBD2. V shed 6 bases, J shed 5 bases, and the junction held 7 bases outside the gene matches. CDR1 is DFQATT and CDR2 is SNEGSKA in the germline V gene (reference sequence). The CDR3 has 13 residues.

This clonotype was seen more than once but under ten times. The CDR3 DNA reads TGTGCCAGCAGCGCCCGCCAGGGACAGACCCCCGAGCAGTACTTC. Encoded protein: CASSARQGQTPEQYF. The chain recombines TRBV11-2 with TRBJ2-7; 7 bases line up with TRBD1. This CDR3 is 15 amino acids long. J gave up 6 bases and V 5 bases, and 13 bases lay outside the gene matches. Germline assignment: CDR1 SGHAT and CDR2 FQNNGV.

In regard to this clonotype: A read error may produce the germline difference seen at one junction end. V and J are TRBV3-1 and TRBJ2-3, with a possible D match to TRBD1 (5 bases). CDR1 LGHDT and CDR2 YNNKEL come from the germline V gene (reference sequence). This CDR3 region has 15 residues. The CDR3 spells CASSQEGAVTDTQYF. The DNA of the CDR3 is TGTGCCAGTAGCCAAGAAGGGGCAGTCACAGATACGCAGTATTTT.

Here the CDR3 DNA reads TGTGCCAGCAGTTCCGCGGGACTCCCCGCCGAGCAGTTCTTC. This encodes CASSSAGLPAEQFF. The chain recombines TRBV28 with TRBJ2-1; D perhaps matches TRBD2 (6 bases). The CDR3 is made up of 14 amino acids. Germline V gene data show CDR1 as MDHEN and CDR2 as SYDVKM. Trimming shortened V by 4 bases and J by 10 bases, and 17 bases separated the two germline ends. Looking up the rest from reference TRBV28 and TRBJ2-1 gives the full variable domain: DVKVTQSSRYLVKRTGEKVFLECVQDMDHENMFWYRQDPGLGLRLIYFSYDVKMKEKGDIPEGYSVSREKKERFSLILESASTNQTSMYLCASSSAGLPAEQFFGPGTRLTVL.

The gene calls are TRBV7-9 and TRBJ2-1, with D perhaps TRBD1 (6 bases). Between the trimmed V and J ends, which lost 11 bases and 8 bases, there was a span of 16 bases. Germline V gene sequence: CDR1 SEHNR, CDR2 FQNEAQ (reference sequence). The CDR3 has 12 residues. This CDR3 reads CAGKKQGYEQFF. In nucleotides, the CDR3 is TGTGCCGGAAAAAAACAGGGCTATGAGCAGTTCTTC.

This clonotype has more than one count but fewer than ten. The J gene is TRBJ2-7, the V gene TRBV20-1; D not resolved. Trimming took off 3 bases at V and 4 bases at J, with 13 bases between the two ends. The CDR3 length is 13 residues. CDR1 is DFQATT, CDR2 SNEGSKA, per germline (reference sequence). For the CDR3, the DNA is TGCAGTGCTAGTCCCCCGGGCGTGTACGAGCAGTACTTC. Its translation: CSASPPGVYEQYF.

The CDR3 region has the DNA TGTGCCAGCAGTATATTCGCAGCGGACTATGGCTACACCTTC. Protein sequence: CASSIFAADYGYTF. The V and J genes are TRBV11-3 and TRBJ1-2, with D hard to call. Trimming shortened V by 6 bases and J by 3 bases, and 14 bases separated the two germline ends. The germline V gene has CDR1 SGHNT and CDR2 YENEEA. The CDR3 covers 14 residues.

This chain joins TRBV20-1 and TRBJ2-3, with TRBD2 identical over 7 bases. The CDR3 totals 15 residues. Germline trimming cut 0 bases from V and 3 bases from J; bases unmatched to any gene: 6. Germline V gene sequence: CDR1 DFQATT, CDR2 SNEGSKA (reference sequence). Here the CDR3 reads CSAREGRETTDTQYF. CDR3 coding DNA: TGCAGTGCTAGAGAGGGGAGGGAGACGACAGATACGCAGTATTTT.

V gene TRBV15 combines with J gene TRBJ2-1; the D call may be TRBD1 or TRBD2 (5 bases each). With 5 bases removed from V and 3 bases from J, the gap between germline ends came to 14 bases. Per the germline V gene, CDR1 is LNHNV and CDR2 is YYDKDF (reference sequence). The CDR3 is 15 residues long. CDR3 sequence reads: CATSDGTTLYNEQFF. CDR3 nucleotide sequence: TGTGCCACCAGCGACGGGACCACCCTCTACAATGAGCAGTTCTTC.

In regard to this clonotype: A read error is possible here, since a much larger clone lies one base away. The genes are TRBV10-3 and TRBJ2-5; 7 bases map to TRBD1. The germline V gene has CDR1 ENHRY and CDR2 SYGVKD. This CDR3 is built from 15 residues. CDR3 protein: CANSESLQGQETQYF. The CDR3 region has the DNA TGTGCCAACAGTGAGTCGCTACAGGGGCAAGAGACCCAGTACTTC.

This clonotype has at least ten counts. The chain combines TRBV20-1 with TRBJ2-7, with a weak D call TRBD1 (5 bases). CDR3 length: 13 amino acids. The germline V gene encodes CDR1 DFQATT and CDR2 SNEGSKA (reference sequence). The V gene lost 6 bases and the J gene lost 2 bases, with 14 bases spanning the gap. Written as DNA, the CDR3 is TGCAGTGCCCAGACAGTCGTCCCCTACGAGCAGTACTTC. Amino acid sequence: CSAQTVVPYEQYF.

V usage is TRBV18 and J usage is TRBJ2-1; D might be TRBD1 or TRBD2, each matching 6 bases. V dropped 0 bases and J dropped 7 bases, with 13 bases sitting between them. The CDR3 sequence is 15 residues long. The germline gives CDR1 KGHSH, CDR2 LQKENI. For the CDR3, the DNA is TGTGCCAGCTCACCACCGGGGGGCCAGATTAATGAGCAGTTCTTC. This translates into CASSPPGGQINEQFF.